Following are 3 T cell receptor beta chains from one sample sequenced in a study of T cells expressing NK-cell markers. TCRdb reprocessed the 5' RACE reads, with one entry per CDR3 protein and no DNA. The listing contains about 460,000 distinct CDR3 sequences. Sequencing was performed on blood T cells: a sorted CD56 or NKG2C T cell subset, CD4+ or CD8+ T cells, or bulk PBMC T cells (not recorded which). The receptor set was obtained from a woman aged 45-59 years in good health.

The chain is built from TRBV12-3 or TRBV12-4 and TRBJ2-3; TCRdb's D call of TRBD1 is untestable without DNA. The CDR3 is 16 amino acids. The CDR3 is CASSLSRDRGKDTQYF.

V gene TRBV27 combines with J gene TRBJ2-3; without DNA, the TCRdb call of TRBD2 cannot be checked. The CDR3 is 13 residues long. Germline lookup yields CDR1 MNHEY and CDR2 SMNVEV (reference sequence). The CDR3 loop is CASSFTAGDTQYF.

V gene TRBV2 combines with J gene TRBJ2-1. Germline V lookup: CDR1 SNHLY, CDR2 FYNNEI. This CDR3 is 11 amino acids long. The CDR3 here is CASTYSNEQFF.